Described below is a single T cell receptor beta chain sequence and its context. This clonotype came up many times. The antigen it recognizes is unknown. The sample holds no much larger clone one base away, and base qualities are not on file. TCR beta CDR3 regions were amplified from RNA transcripts. The TCR CDR3 was subjected to a first round of RT-PCR using the HTBI primer set and the Qiagen OneStep RT-PCR kit. The libraries were constructed in a second round of multiplex PCR and then size-selected and purified. The libraries were sequenced on an Illumina HiSeq2000 using paired-end 100 bp reads. Under the source paper's analysis protocol: SOAPnuke was used to process the raw data, with reads discarded if the reads contained adapters or uncalled bases, had a mean Phred below 15, or lacked an exact constant-primer or identifier match. COPE v1.2.5 was used to merge high-quality paired reads, and clonotypes were defined as unique nucleotide sequences. MiTCR v1.1 was used to align clonotypes to the IMGT TRBV, TRBD and TRBJ reference segments. Only V-J combinations with frequency above 0.0001, covering roughly 99% of repertoires, were analysed. A TCS score was defined as the ratio between F50 (clonal expansion) and ExV (chaos), using BLOSUM62-based TCRdist between CDR3 peptides within each V-J. Welch's t-statistics and random forest reduced approximately 520 V-J features to 13, which were used in a naive Bayes classifier (R e1071). Clones were called with MiXCR by TCRdb after fastp trimmed the public reads at Q25, and only in-frame beta chains were retained. Records with the same CDR3 protein are collapsed into one entry carrying the most frequent genes and DNA. None of the V and J calls come from the authors' own analysis; TCRdb made them. Here the sample has under 300,000 distinct CDR3 sequences; 13% occur a single time. The ten largest clones capture 7.8% of the sample.

Hyperthyroidism patients were newly diagnosed, with disease duration under 2 months, and aged 18 to 65 years. Any patient with an uncontrolled infection, another autoimmune disease, pregnancy or lactation was excluded. Diagnoses were established on the basis of clinical symptoms, serum thyroxine and TRAb, thyroid ultrasound, and orbital computed tomography. Blood from progressor patients was drawn when they were first diagnosed with hyperthyroidism, before any ophthalmopathy symptoms appeared. Ficoll-Paque density gradient centrifugation was used to isolate PBMCs from around 9.1 ml of fresh peripheral blood. Progressor patients were first diagnosed with Graves' hyperthyroidism and then developed ophthalmopathy during follow-up. Trizol reagent was used to extract total RNA, and RNA quality was then checked on an Agilent 2100 Bioanalyzer. This entry is derived from a study of T cells in Graves' hyperthyroidism and ophthalmopathy (dated by TCRdb to the late 2010s). Looking at the study overall: Peripheral blood samples were taken at the time of initial diagnosis, prior to any treatment. A discovery cohort of roughly 96 patients, roughly 45 with Graves' ophthalmopathy and approximately 57 with stable Graves' hyperthyroidism, was used to find distinguishing TCR V-J signatures. Whether ophthalmopathy could be predicted prospectively was tested in an independent validation cohort made up of under 20 hyperthyroidism patients plus 17 patients who later progressed to ophthalmopathy. The 80 to 100 discovery patients were randomly divided into training and test sets at a 7:3 ratio. In more than 5 Graves' hyperthyroidism patients, the study also compared T-cell repertoires from thyroid tissue with T-cell repertoires from blood. After sampling, hyperthyroidism patients received methimazole starting at 30 mg daily, and ophthalmopathy patients received high-dose intravenous methylprednisolone. The paper reports TCR Vbeta CDR3 sequencing of roughly 140 peripheral blood samples: around 41 ophthalmopathy, around 80 hyperthyroidism and around 17 progressor patients.

The investigation overall reported the following: Sample size was not statistically predetermined, and investigators were not blinded to group allocation. Ophthalmopathy was separated from stable hyperthyroidism by a 13 V-J signature model, with over 85% sensitivity and 81% to 82% specificity obtained in cross-validation and 80%/75% obtained in testing. During validation, the model predicted progression to ophthalmopathy a median of about 6.5 months ahead of onset, with almost 71% sensitivity and more than 72% specificity. Most expanded thyroid clonotypes (frequency above 0.001) were also detected in blood, suggesting blood repertoires may reflect thyroid immune responses.

Cut back by 6 bases and 1 base, the V and J ends lie 16 bases apart. The CDR3 contains 16 residues, cysteine and phenylalanine counted. Of all the DNA, just the CDR3 is kept, 48 bases in frame from base 1. The germline V gene encodes CDR1 SEHNR and CDR2 FQNEAQ (reference sequence). The TCR sequence derives from a woman aged 25 to 39 with Graves' hyperthyroidism that later progressed to Graves' ophthalmopathy. The sequenced sample was blood. This chain is built from TRBV7-9 and TRBJ2-1; the D gene is perhaps TRBD1, from 6 matching bases. The nucleotides are TGTGCCAGCAGGTCACAGGGAAGATTGTCCTACAATGAGCAGTTCTTC. It translates as CASRSQGRLSYNEQFF.